This T cell receptor beta chain was found in a study of blood T cell repertoires in COVID-19. The repertoire was sequenced with immunoSEQ multiplex PCR; TCRdb's copy has only in-frame clones and lacks some. The top ten hold roughly 12% of the sample, which has tens of thousands of clones, 78% seen once. In its sample, this clone was seen once. Per germline, CDR1 LGHDT and CDR2 YNNKEL (reference sequence). This CDR3 spans 14 amino acids. Trimming pared 7 bases from V and 2 bases from J, leaving 14 bases between. This TCR was sampled from a man at least 80 years old with acute or convalescent COVID-19. The sample comprised peripheral blood. The chain joins TRBV3-1 (or the pseudogene TRBV3-2) to TRBJ1-1; D is ambiguous. DNA for the CDR3: TGTGCCAGCACCGCCCTCCGGGTCAACACTGAAGCTTTCTTT. Protein: CASTALRVNTEAFF.